The 19 T cell receptor beta chains below all came from one sample that was sequenced in a study of T cell responses to AZD1222 COVID-19 vaccine. The data were produced by immunoSEQ multiplex PCR, yet TCRdb's version contains in-frame clones alone and is incomplete. The sample carries 95,000 to 110,000 clones, over 90% recorded once. The specimen was peripheral blood, collected on day 0 of AZD1222 vaccination. The source of these receptors is an adult in good health.

About this clone: At one end, the junction sequence differs from germline, possibly due to a read error. CDR3 amino acids: CASSSGDSSWHF. CDR3 sequence (DNA): TGTGCCAGCAGCTCCGGGGACTCCAGTTGGCATTTT. The rearrangement joins TRBV12-3 or TRBV12-4 to TRBJ2-3, with D perhaps matching TRBD2 (6 bases). This CDR3 is built from 12 residues.

The rearrangement uses TRBV24-1 and TRBJ2-7; D is ambiguous. Trimming removed 4 bases at V and 5 bases at J, with 11 bases between. The CDR3 sequence is 13 residues long. Germline CDR1 reads KGHDR; CDR2 reads SFDVKD. Written as DNA, the CDR3 is TGTGCCACCAGTGACCCCCCAATGAACGAGCAGTACTTC. It encodes CATSDPPMNEQYF.

The gene calls are TRBV19 and TRBJ2-6; a weak D match, TRBD1 (6 bases). The CDR3 extends over 17 amino acids. Germline CDR1 LNHDA, CDR2 SQIVND (reference sequence). Deletions cut 5 bases from V and 0 bases from J, with 14 bases between. The CDR3 nucleotides are TGTGCCAGTAGTCACCGGGACAAAGGCTCTGGGGCCAACGTCCTGACTTTC. This codes for CASSHRDKGSGANVLTF.

J is TRBJ2-6 and V is TRBV10-3, with D perhaps TRBD2 (6 bases). The CDR3 consists of 15 residues. Trimming shortened V by 6 bases and J by 1 base, and 10 bases separated the two germline ends. The germline gives CDR1 ENHRY, CDR2 SYGVKD. The CDR3 loop is CAISGGSSGANVLTF. For the CDR3, the DNA is TGTGCCATCAGCGGGGGATCATCTGGGGCCAACGTCCTGACTTTC.

The V gene is TRBV6-5, the J gene TRBJ1-5; D unclear. The CDR3 sequence is 13 residues long. Germline V gives CDR1 MNHEY, CDR2 SVGAGI. V lost 2 bases to trimming and J lost 0 bases, with 2 bases between them. In DNA, the CDR3 is TGTGCCAGCAGTTACGATAGCAATCAGCCCCAGCATTTT. Translated, it gives CASSYDSNQPQHF.

The chain couples TRBV28 to TRBJ2-1; 8 bases match TRBD1. The CDR3 has 15 amino acids. Germline V lookup: CDR1 MDHEN, CDR2 SYDVKM. V lost 6 bases to trimming and J lost 5 bases; unmatched junction nucleotides: 9. The CDR3 DNA reads as TGTGCCAGCAGGGGCCCGGGACAGGCACACAATGAGCAGTTCTTC. Translation: CASRGPGQAHNEQFF. The full variable domain, in which reference TRBV28 and TRBJ2-1 provide the parts outside the CDR3, is DVKVTQSSRYLVKRTGEKVFLECVQDMDHENMFWYRQDPGLGLRLIYFSYDVKMKEKGDIPEGYSVSREKKERFSLILESASTNQTSMYLCASRGPGQAHNEQFFGPGTRLTVL.

This rearrangement joins TRBV12-3 or TRBV12-4 to TRBJ2-7, with no clear D. CDR3 length: 11 residues. V lost 3 bases to trimming and J lost 6 bases, with 6 bases between them. CDR3 in DNA: TGTGCCAGCAGTTTGATGGGCGAGCAGTACTTC. It encodes CASSLMGEQYF.

V and J are TRBV28 and TRBJ2-2; D perhaps matches TRBD2 (5 bases). Per germline, CDR1 MDHEN and CDR2 SYDVKM. There are 13 residues in the CDR3. V was cut by 7 bases and J by 4 bases, with 10 bases left in between. The CDR3 spells CASNLLGTGELFF. In DNA form, the CDR3 reads TGTGCCAGCAACTTACTAGGCACCGGGGAGCTGTTTTTT.

The chain is built from TRBV7-8 and TRBJ2-2; 8 bases fit TRBD1. This CDR3 is built from 15 residues. V shed 6 bases and J 2 bases; nucleotides not matched to a gene: 5. Germline values: CDR1 SGHVS, CDR2 FQNEAQ. CDR3 in DNA: TGTGCCAGCAGACAGACAGGGGTTAACACCGGGGAGCTGTTTTTT. Protein: CASRQTGVNTGELFF.

CDR3 sequence: CASSLGSGGGLAVTDTQYF. The CDR3 bases are TGTGCCAGCAGCTTAGGCTCCGGTGGGGGGCTAGCGGTCACAGATACGCAGTATTTT. The J gene is TRBJ2-3, the V gene TRBV7-9; the D gene is possibly TRBD2 (7 bases). The CDR3 is 19 residues long. CDR1 is SEHNR, CDR2 FQNEAQ, per germline (reference sequence). V lost 1 base and J 2 bases, leaving 22 bases between the germline ends.

This clone was picked up one time. The rearrangement uses TRBV6-6 and TRBJ2-3, with D perhaps TRBD2 (6 bases). Per the germline V gene, CDR1 is MNHNY and CDR2 is SVGAGI (reference sequence). V was pared by 6 bases and J by 1 base, with 17 bases between. The CDR3 is 16 amino acids. The CDR3, as DNA: TGTGCCAGCAGCCCTCCCCGGGGGACGGGCACAGATACGCAGTATTTT. Encoded protein: CASSPPRGTGTDTQYF.

This chain joins TRBV19 and TRBJ2-1, with TRBD2 identical over 7 bases. V shed 5 bases and J 1 base; nucleotides not matched to a gene: 14. CDR1 LNHDA and CDR2 SQIVND come from the germline V gene (reference sequence). The CDR3 extends over 18 amino acids. CDR3 sequence: CASSSRTSGGSSYNEQFF. In DNA form, the CDR3 reads TGTGCCAGTAGTTCCAGGACATCTGGCGGGAGTTCCTACAATGAGCAGTTCTTC.

This clone was counted once. V and J are TRBV19 and TRBJ1-3; maybe TRBD1 (6 bases). Germline lookup yields CDR1 LNHDA and CDR2 SQIVND (reference sequence). The CDR3 is 13 residues long. Between the trimmed V and J ends, which lost 8 bases and 4 bases, there was a span of 12 bases. CDR3 in DNA: TGTGCCAGTTCAGGGGAACTCGGAAACACCATATATTTT. The encoded protein is CASSGELGNTIYF.

The chain combines TRBV7-8 with TRBJ2-1, with D perhaps TRBD2 (5 bases). CDR1 is SGHVS and CDR2 is FQNEAQ in the germline V gene. The CDR3 is 15 residues long. Between the trimmed V and J ends, which lost 5 bases and 0 bases, there was a span of 11 bases. The CDR3 DNA reads TGTGCCAGCAGCCTGAGCGGTTCCTCCTACAATGAGCAGTTCTTC. Encoded protein: CASSLSGSSYNEQFF.

V usage is TRBV2 and J usage is TRBJ1-4; 7 bases are shared with TRBD1. This CDR3 comprises 13 residues. CDR1 is SNHLY and CDR2 is FYNNEI in the germline V gene. Losses at the gene ends were 9 bases for V and 4 bases for J; bases not matched to a gene: 5. CDR3 coding DNA: TGTGCCAGTACTAGGGACAGTAATGAAAAACTGTTTTTT. Its protein product is CASTRDSNEKLFF.

This sequence joins TRBV18 and TRBJ1-1, with TRBD1 as a possible D gene (6 bases). CDR1 is KGHSH and CDR2 is LQKENI in the germline V gene. The CDR3 runs to 15 residues. The germline V and J ends were trimmed by 4 bases and 4 bases, with 16 bases remaining between them. CDR3 nucleotides: TGTGCCAGCTCACTAGGGGGGGGAGGACGCACTGAAGCTTTCTTT. Protein product: CASSLGGGGRTEAFF.

Only a few counts were recorded for this clone. The chain carries TRBV6-5 and TRBJ2-7; 10 positions match TRBD1. Germline-derived CDR1 and CDR2 are MNHEY and SVGAGI. After removal of 8 bases from V and 2 bases from J, the junction contained 9 bases not matched to a gene. This CDR3 contains 15 residues. The CDR3 region has the DNA TGTGCCAGCCACGACAGGGGGCTAGAAACCTACGAGCAGTACTTC. This translates into CASHDRGLETYEQYF.

The chain combines TRBV6-6 with TRBJ1-6, with a possible D match to TRBD1 (5 bases). Germline-derived CDR1 and CDR2 are MNHNY and SVGAGI (reference sequence). The CDR3 contains 18 residues. Trimming pared 5 bases from V and 4 bases from J, leaving 21 bases between. The CDR3 loop reads CASSQKPYHGTYNSPLHF. As DNA, the CDR3 is TGTGCCAGCAGTCAGAAGCCGTACCACGGGACTTATAATTCACCCCTCCACTTT.

This clone was detected only a few times. This rearrangement joins TRBV13 to TRBJ1-2; D might be TRBD1 (6 bases). This CDR3 contains 15 residues. V gave up 5 bases and J gave up 4 bases, with 17 bases separating them. Germline V gene sequence: CDR1 PRHDT, CDR2 FYEKMQ (reference sequence). CDR3 protein: CASSTTGMRRYGYTF. The DNA of the CDR3 is TGTGCCAGCAGCACAACAGGGATGAGACGCTATGGCTACACCTTC. The complete variable domain, with remaining parts taken from reference TRBV13 and TRBJ1-2, reads AAGVIQSPRHLIKEKRETATLKCYPIPRHDTVYWYQQGPGQDPQFLISFYEKMQSDKGSIPDRFSAQQFSDYHSELNMSSLELGDSALYFCASSTTGMRRYGYTFGSGTRLTVV.